The rows below give T cell receptor beta chains drawn from one sample of a study of cytomegalovirus exposure and HLA in healthy donors. The method was immunoSEQ multiplex PCR; TCRdb's version includes in-frame clones alone and lacks a portion of them. The sample lists 200,000 to 300,000 clones, 84% occurring once. Sequences were obtained from PBMCs. Receptor source: a woman in her thirties or forties in good health and CMV-seropositive. CDR3s include the opening cysteine and the closing phenylalanine or tryptophan. A D gene is named only where the DNA matches it firmly. Clone sizes are given selectively: once, few, many, or a class where the clone is expanded.

V,D,J,size,DNA,CDR3
TRBV7-9,TRBD1,TRBJ2-7,-,TGTGCCAGCAGCGCCACTACAGGGGAACGGACCTACGAGCAGTACTTC,CASSATTGERTYEQYF
TRBV2,TRBD2,TRBJ2-2,-,TGTGCCAGCAGTCGCCTAGGACTAGCTGCGAACACCGGGGAGCTGTTTTTT,CASSRLGLAANTGELFF
TRBV6-1,-,TRBJ1-3,many,TGTGCCAGCAGTACGACAGCCGACTCTGGAAACACCATATATTTT,CASSTTADSGNTIYF
TRBV28,-,TRBJ2-1,-,TGTGCCAGCAGCCCCCCACGACGCGGGCAGTTCTTC,CASSPPRRGQFF
TRBV29-1,TRBD1,TRBJ2-7,once,TGCAGCGTCAATGTGCCGACAGGGGTTGGGGACGAGCAGTACTTC,CSVNVPTGVGDEQYF
TRBV10-2,TRBD1,TRBJ1-1,-,TGCGCCAGCAGTGAGTCGACAGGGCTGAACACTGAAGCTTTCTTT,CASSESTGLNTEAFF
TRBV25-1,TRBD2,TRBJ2-3,-,TGTGCCAGCAGTGAAGATAGGGGAGCGGGAATCACGCAGTATTTT,CASSEDRGAGITQYF
TRBV6-4,TRBD2,TRBJ2-1,-,TGTGCCAGCAGTGCGACTAGCGGGAATGAGCAGTTCTTC,CASSATSGNEQFF
TRBV2,-,TRBJ1-1,-,TGTGCCAGCAGTGAGATCGGGAACACTGAAGCTTTCTTT,CASSEIGNTEAFF
TRBV29-1,TRBD2,TRBJ2-1,-,TGCAGCGTTGTCTGGCTAGCGGACAATGAGCAGTTCTTC,CSVVWLADNEQFF
TRBV1,-,TRBJ2-1,many,TGCACCAGCAGCCAAGATACTAGCGGAGCCTACAATGAGCAGTTCTTC,CTSSQDTSGAYNEQFF
TRBV7-2,-,TRBJ2-5,few,TGTGCCAGCAGCTTAGATCGGGGGACGGAGACCCAGTACTTC,CASSLDRGTETQYF
TRBV30,TRBD1,TRBJ2-7,-,TGTGCCTGGGACAGGGGCCACGAGCAGTACTTC,CAWDRGHEQYF
TRBV28,-,TRBJ1-1,-,TGTGCCAGCAGGTACCGACGGCCAGGACATGGTGCTGAAGCTTTCTTT,CASRYRRPGHGAEAFF
TRBV6-1,-,TRBJ1-1,-,TGTGCCAGCAGTGAAGTCCGGGGATGGGGGGAAGGGGACACTGAAGCTTTCTTT,CASSEVRGWGEGDTEAFF
TRBV9,-,TRBJ2-7,-,TGTGCCAGCAGCCCAGGGACACTCCAGGAGCAGTACTTC,CASSPGTLQEQYF
TRBV6-1,TRBD1,TRBJ2-1,few,TGTGCCAGCAGTGAAGCGCGGGGGACAGGGGGCGCTTCCTACAATGAGCAGTTCTTC,CASSEARGTGGASYNEQFF
TRBV12-5,-,TRBJ2-5,-,TGTGCTAGCGCGGCGGGGGAGACCCAGTACTTC,CASAAGETQYF
TRBV10-3,TRBD2,TRBJ2-5,-,TGTGCCAGCTCCGGGACTAGCGGGGAAGAGACCCAGTACTTC,CASSGTSGEETQYF
TRBV25-1,TRBD2,TRBJ2-1,-,TGTGCCAGCAGTGCTTTTAACCCGGGACTAGCGGGAGAGGATGAGCAGTTCTTC,CASSAFNPGLAGEDEQFF
TRBV18,-,TRBJ2-7,-,TGTGCCAGCTCATCGGACTCCTCCGCCTACGAGCAGTACTTC,CASSSDSSAYEQYF
TRBV6-1,-,TRBJ1-3,-,TGTGCCAGCAGTGAAGCAGGGACAGGAAACACCATATATTTT,CASSEAGTGNTIYF
TRBV30,TRBD1,TRBJ1-2,-,TGCCGGGGGGGGACAGGGAGTGACTATGGCTACACCTTC,CRGGTGSDYGYTF
TRBV6-5,TRBD2,TRBJ2-7,-,TGTGCCAGCAGCCCGACTAGCGGGAGATACGAGCAGTACTTC,CASSPTSGRYEQYF
TRBV27,TRBD1,TRBJ2-7,-,TGTGCCAGCAGTGGCCAGACAGGGGGTGTTTACGAGCAGTACTTC,CASSGQTGGVYEQYF